This T cell receptor beta chain appears in the sequencing data of a study of Tregs in tolerant kidney transplant recipients. Study observations and caveats: Validation in larger populations is needed because few patients were studied. This study did not directly address biological reproducibility.

Profiled with immunoSEQ multiplex PCR; TCRdb holds only in-frame clones, not every one. The repertoire holds some 66,000 clones, 80% to 95% seen once, with approximately 10% in the top ten. In this sample, this clone turned up once. Its target is not known. CD4+CD25+CD127- Tregs, CD4+CD25- non-Tregs, CD4 and CD8 cells were sorted. Germline V lookup: CDR1 MDHEN, CDR2 SYDVKM. V lost 7 bases and J 3 bases, leaving 10 bases between the germline ends. The CDR3 runs to 13 residues. The source was CD8+ T cells from blood, collected before the transplant. This clonotype was sampled from a human donor who received a combined kidney and bone marrow transplant. The V gene is TRBV28, the J gene TRBJ1-5; D might be TRBD1 (6 bases). The CDR3 region has the DNA TGTGCCAGCAATCAGGGACACAATCAGCCCCAGCATTTT. This encodes CASNQGHNQPQHF.